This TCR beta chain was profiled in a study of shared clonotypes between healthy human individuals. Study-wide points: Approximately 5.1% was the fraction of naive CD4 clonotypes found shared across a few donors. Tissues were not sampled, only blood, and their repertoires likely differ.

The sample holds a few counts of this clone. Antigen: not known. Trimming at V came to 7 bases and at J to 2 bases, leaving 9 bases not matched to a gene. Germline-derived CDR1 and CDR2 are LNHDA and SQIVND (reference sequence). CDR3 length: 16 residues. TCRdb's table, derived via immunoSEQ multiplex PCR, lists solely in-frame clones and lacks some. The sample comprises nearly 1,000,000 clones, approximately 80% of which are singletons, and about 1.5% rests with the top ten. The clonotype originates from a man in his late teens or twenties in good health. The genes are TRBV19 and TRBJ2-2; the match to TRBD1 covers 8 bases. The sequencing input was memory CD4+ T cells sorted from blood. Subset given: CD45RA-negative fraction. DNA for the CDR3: TGTGCCAGTACTACCCGGGACAGGAGAAACACCGGGGAGCTGTTTTTT. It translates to CASTTRDRRNTGELFF.